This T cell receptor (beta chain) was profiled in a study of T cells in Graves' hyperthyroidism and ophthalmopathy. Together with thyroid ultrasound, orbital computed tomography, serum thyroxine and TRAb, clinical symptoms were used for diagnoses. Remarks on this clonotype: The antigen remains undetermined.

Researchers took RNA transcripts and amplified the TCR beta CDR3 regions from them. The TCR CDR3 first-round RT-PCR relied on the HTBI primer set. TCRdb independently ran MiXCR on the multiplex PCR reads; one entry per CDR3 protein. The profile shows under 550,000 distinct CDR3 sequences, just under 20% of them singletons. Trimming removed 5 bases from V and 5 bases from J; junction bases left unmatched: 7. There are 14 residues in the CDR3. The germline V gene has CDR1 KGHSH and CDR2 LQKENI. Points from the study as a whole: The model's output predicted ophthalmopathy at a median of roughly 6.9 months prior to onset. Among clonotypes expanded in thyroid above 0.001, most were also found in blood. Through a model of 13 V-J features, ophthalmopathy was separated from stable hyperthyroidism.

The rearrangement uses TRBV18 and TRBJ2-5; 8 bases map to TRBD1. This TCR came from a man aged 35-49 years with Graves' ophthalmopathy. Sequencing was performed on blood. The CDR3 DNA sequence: TGTGCCAGCTCAGTTGGACAGGGAGGTGAGACCCAGTACTTC. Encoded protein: CASSVGQGGETQYF.